This T cell receptor (beta chain) was captured by sequencing in a study of T cells in localized non-small cell lung cancer. Study results and limitations: Because only a single region of the tumor was sequenced, heterogeneity remains possible.

The method was immunoSEQ multiplex PCR; TCRdb's version includes in-frame clones alone and lacks a portion of them. This table holds about 26,000 clones, 91% found once. Note on this clone: The antigen is undetermined.

J gave up 7 bases and V 4 bases, and 11 bases lay outside the gene matches. There are 15 residues in the CDR3. CDR1 is SGHKS and CDR2 is YYEKEE in the germline V gene (reference sequence). The specimen was peripheral blood, collected before any cancer treatment. The rearrangement links TRBV5-5 to TRBJ2-1; 7 nucleotides agree with TRBD2. The sequence was collected from an older female donor with stage II squamous cell lung carcinoma. CDR3 loop: CASSPQWGGSNEQFF. The CDR3 coding sequence is TGTGCCAGCAGCCCACAATGGGGGGGTTCGAATGAGCAGTTCTTC.